Following are 15 T cell receptor beta chains from one sample sequenced in a study of CD8 T cells in Susac syndrome. With random hexamers, roughly 0.45 to 1 ug RNA was reverse transcribed. Using its own MiXCR run on the immunoSEQ multiplex PCR reads, TCRdb lists one record per CDR3 protein. Of around 130,000 distinct CDR3 sequences listed, over 80% are singletons. Sequencing was carried out using CD8+ T cells from PBMCs. The receptors shown here come from a human donor with multiple sclerosis.

The chain recombines TRBV5-1 with TRBJ1-1; D is uncertain. CDR1 and CDR2 (germline): SGHRS, YFSETQ. The CDR3 spans 14 residues. Trimming removed 6 bases from V and 7 bases from J, with 19 bases in between. The CDR3 nucleotides are TGCGCCAGCAAGCGAGGAGGGCGCGTCAATGAAGCTTTCTTT. This translates into CASKRGGRVNEAFF.

This clonotype was found once. This chain connects TRBV10-2 to TRBJ1-5, with TRBD1 identical over 8 bases. The CDR3 length is 15 residues. With V trimmed by 0 bases and J by 6 bases, 4 bases remained unmatched. CDR1 WSHSY and CDR2 SAAADI come from the germline V gene. The DNA for the CDR3 is TGCGCCAGCAGTGAGTCGACAGGGGCTCGTCAGCCCCAGCATTTT. Its protein is CASSESTGARQPQHF.

The chain employs TRBV7-9 and TRBJ1-2, with D tentatively TRBD1 (6 bases). The CDR3 is 14 residues long. V dropped 7 bases and J dropped 4 bases, with 16 bases sitting between them. Germline lookup yields CDR1 SEHNR and CDR2 FQNEAQ (reference sequence). CDR3 sequence: CASNLGGGAYGYTF. CDR3 sequence (DNA): TGTGCCAGCAACCTGGGAGGGGGAGCCTATGGCTACACCTTC.

This CDR3 is CASSFGSGTGNEQFF. The CDR3 region has the DNA TGTGCCAGCAGCTTCGGAAGCGGGACGGGCAATGAGCAGTTCTTC. The V gene is TRBV13, the J gene TRBJ2-1; 7 bases agree with TRBD2. This CDR3 region has 15 residues. Per germline, CDR1 PRHDT and CDR2 FYEKMQ (reference sequence). V lost 3 bases and J lost 6; bases outside the gene matches: 8.

This chain connects TRBV7-9 to TRBJ2-5; the match to TRBD1 covers 7 bases. This CDR3 comprises 14 residues. Germline trimming cut 4 bases from V and 5 bases from J; bases unmatched to any gene: 7. The germline V gene has CDR1 SEHNR and CDR2 FQNEAQ (reference sequence). The CDR3, as DNA: TGTGCCAGCAGCTACGTAGGGGGCAGCGAGACCCAGTACTTC. Amino acid sequence: CASSYVGGSETQYF.

This chain uses TRBV6-1 with TRBJ1-2; a weak D match, TRBD1 (5 bases). The V gene lost 4 bases and the J gene lost 0 bases, with 18 bases spanning the gap. This CDR3 is 17 amino acids long. CDR1 and CDR2 (germline): MNHNS, SASEGT. The CDR3 coding sequence is TGTGCCAGCAGTGCCGCGTCGCAGGGCATTGCTAACTATGGCTACACCTTC. It codes for CASSAASQGIANYGYTF.

The chain joins TRBV12-5 to TRBJ2-1; either TRBD1 or TRBD2 may supply D (6 bases each). V lost 1 base, J lost 6 bases, and 7 bases lay in between. The CDR3 runs to 13 residues. Per germline, CDR1 LGHNT and CDR2 FRNRAP. This chain's CDR3 is CASGLGGANEQFF. The CDR3 DNA follows: TGTGCTAGTGGTTTGGGGGGGGCCAATGAGCAGTTCTTC.

This chain links TRBV12-3 or TRBV12-4 with TRBJ2-1, with 7 bases matching TRBD2. The CDR3 is made up of 15 amino acids. V lost 6 bases and J lost 0; bases outside the gene matches: 5. CDR3 DNA sequence: TGTGCCAGCAGCCCCAGCGGGGACTCCTACAATGAGCAGTTCTTC. This codes for CASSPSGDSYNEQFF.

This chain links TRBV15 with TRBJ1-4; 8 nucleotides line up with TRBD1. The V segment lost 4 bases and the J segment 8 bases; nucleotides outside the gene matches: 9. The CDR3 has 15 amino acids. The germline V gene encodes CDR1 LNHNV and CDR2 YYDKDF (reference sequence). CDR3 sequence reads: CATSNRQGSKEKLFF. The CDR3, as DNA: TGTGCCACCAGCAATAGACAGGGGTCAAAGGAAAAACTGTTTTTT.

The chain joins TRBV27 to TRBJ2-7, with 7 positions matching TRBD1. In germline, CDR1 is MNHEY, CDR2 SMNVEV (reference sequence). V lost 4 bases to trimming and J lost 1 base; unmatched junction nucleotides: 4. The CDR3 consists of 14 residues. DNA for the CDR3: TGTGCCAGCAGTTCCGGACAGGTTTCCTACGAGCAGTACTTC. Encoded protein: CASSSGQVSYEQYF.

The chain links TRBV2 to TRBJ2-7, with D perhaps matching TRBD1 (6 bases). V was clipped by 2 bases and J by 2 bases, with 10 bases between them. There are 14 residues in the CDR3. Germline V gene sequence: CDR1 SNHLY, CDR2 FYNNEI. This CDR3 reads CASSERDKTYEQYF. CDR3 DNA sequence: TGTGCCAGCAGTGAACGGGACAAGACCTACGAGCAGTACTTC.

This chain links TRBV5-4 with TRBJ1-1; 8 nucleotides line up with TRBD1. J lost 5 bases, V lost 0 bases, and 6 bases had no gene match. Germline V gene data show CDR1 as SGHNT and CDR2 as YYREEE (reference sequence). The CDR3 length is 15 residues. The CDR3 spells CASSLVGQARTEAFF. In DNA, the CDR3 is TGTGCCAGCAGCTTGGTGGGACAGGCGAGGACTGAAGCTTTCTTT.

The V and J genes are TRBV18 and TRBJ1-2, with 10 nucleotides matching TRBD1. The J segment lost 5 bases and the V segment lost 6 bases, leaving 9 bases of the junction unmatched. Germline CDR1 KGHSH, CDR2 LQKENI. The CDR3 extends over 15 amino acids. The CDR3 DNA is TGTGCCAGCTCTCCGCTGGGACAGGGGAATTATGGCTACACCTTC. Protein: CASSPLGQGNYGYTF.

A single count supports this clonotype. The J gene is TRBJ1-2, the V gene TRBV19; D gene uncertain. The CDR3 loop spans 14 amino acids. CDR1 and CDR2 (germline): LNHDA, SQIVND (reference sequence). With 3 bases removed from V and 3 bases from J, the gap between germline ends came to 11 bases. The DNA of the CDR3 is TGTGCCAGTAGTATCCTGTTGGGAGACTATGGCTACACCTTC. It is translated as CASSILLGDYGYTF.

Turning to this clonotype: The junction differs from germline at one of its ends, possibly a read error. The chain couples TRBV15 to TRBJ2-6; the D is unclear. The CDR3 is 14 residues long. Germline V gives CDR1 LNHNV, CDR2 YYDKDF (reference sequence). Here the CDR3 DNA reads TGCTCGACACGGTCCTCCTCTGGGGCCAACGTCCTGACTTTC. Protein: CSTRSSSGANVLTF.